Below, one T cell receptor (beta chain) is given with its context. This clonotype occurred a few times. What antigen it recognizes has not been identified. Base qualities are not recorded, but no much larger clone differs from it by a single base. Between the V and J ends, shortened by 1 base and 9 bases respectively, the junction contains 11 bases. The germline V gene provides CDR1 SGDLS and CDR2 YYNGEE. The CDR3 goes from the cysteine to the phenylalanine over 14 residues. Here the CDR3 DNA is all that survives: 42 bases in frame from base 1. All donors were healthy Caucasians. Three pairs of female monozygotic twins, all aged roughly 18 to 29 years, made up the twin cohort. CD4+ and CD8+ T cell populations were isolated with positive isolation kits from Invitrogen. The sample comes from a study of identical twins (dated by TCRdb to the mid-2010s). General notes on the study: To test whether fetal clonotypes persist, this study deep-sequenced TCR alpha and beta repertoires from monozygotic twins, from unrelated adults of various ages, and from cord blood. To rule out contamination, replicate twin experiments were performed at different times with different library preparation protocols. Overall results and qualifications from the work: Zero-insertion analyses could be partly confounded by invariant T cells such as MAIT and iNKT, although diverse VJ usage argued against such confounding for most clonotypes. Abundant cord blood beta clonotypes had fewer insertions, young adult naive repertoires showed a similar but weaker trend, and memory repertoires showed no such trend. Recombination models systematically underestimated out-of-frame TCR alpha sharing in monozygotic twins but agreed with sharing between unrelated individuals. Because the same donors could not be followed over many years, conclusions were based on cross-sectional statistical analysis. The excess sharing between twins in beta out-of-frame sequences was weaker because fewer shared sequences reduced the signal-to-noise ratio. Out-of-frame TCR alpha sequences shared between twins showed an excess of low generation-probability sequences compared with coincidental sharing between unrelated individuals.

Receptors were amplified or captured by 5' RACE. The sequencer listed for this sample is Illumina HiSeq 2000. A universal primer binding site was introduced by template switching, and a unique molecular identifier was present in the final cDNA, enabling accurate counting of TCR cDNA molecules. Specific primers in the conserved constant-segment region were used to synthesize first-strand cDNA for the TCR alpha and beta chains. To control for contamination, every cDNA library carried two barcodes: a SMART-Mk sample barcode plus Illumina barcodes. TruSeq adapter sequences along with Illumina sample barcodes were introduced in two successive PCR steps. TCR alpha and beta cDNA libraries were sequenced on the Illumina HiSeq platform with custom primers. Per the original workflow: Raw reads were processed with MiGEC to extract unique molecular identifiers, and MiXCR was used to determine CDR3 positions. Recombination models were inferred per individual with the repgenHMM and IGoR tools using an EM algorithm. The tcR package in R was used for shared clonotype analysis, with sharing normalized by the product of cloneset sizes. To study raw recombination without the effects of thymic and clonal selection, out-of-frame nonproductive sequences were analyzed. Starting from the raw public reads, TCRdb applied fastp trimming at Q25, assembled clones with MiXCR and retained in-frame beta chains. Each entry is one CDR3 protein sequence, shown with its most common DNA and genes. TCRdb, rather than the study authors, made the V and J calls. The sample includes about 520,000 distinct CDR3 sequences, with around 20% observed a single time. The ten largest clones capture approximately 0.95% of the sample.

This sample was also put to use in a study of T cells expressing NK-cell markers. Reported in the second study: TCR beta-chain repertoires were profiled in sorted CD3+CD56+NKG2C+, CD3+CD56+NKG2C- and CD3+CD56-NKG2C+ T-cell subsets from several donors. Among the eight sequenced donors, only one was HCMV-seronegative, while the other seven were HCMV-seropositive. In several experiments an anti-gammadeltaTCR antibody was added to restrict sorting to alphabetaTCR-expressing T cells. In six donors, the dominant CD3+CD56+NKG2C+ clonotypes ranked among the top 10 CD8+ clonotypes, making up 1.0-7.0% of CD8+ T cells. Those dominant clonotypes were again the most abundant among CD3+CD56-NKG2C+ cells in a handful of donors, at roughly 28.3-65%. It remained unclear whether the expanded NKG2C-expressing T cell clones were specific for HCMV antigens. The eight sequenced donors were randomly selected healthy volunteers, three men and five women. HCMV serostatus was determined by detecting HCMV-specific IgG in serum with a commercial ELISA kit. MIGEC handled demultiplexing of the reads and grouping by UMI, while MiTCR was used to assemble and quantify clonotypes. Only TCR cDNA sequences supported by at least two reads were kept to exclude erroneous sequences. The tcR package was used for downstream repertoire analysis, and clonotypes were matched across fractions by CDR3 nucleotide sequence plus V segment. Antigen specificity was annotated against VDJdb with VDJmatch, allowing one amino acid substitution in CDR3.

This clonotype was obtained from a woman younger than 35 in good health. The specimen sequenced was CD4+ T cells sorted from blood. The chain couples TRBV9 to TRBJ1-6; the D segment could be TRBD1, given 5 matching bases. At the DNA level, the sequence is TGTGCCAGCAGCGTAATGGACAAGACTTCACCCCTCCACTTT. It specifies CASSVMDKTSPLHF.